These 29 T cell receptor beta chains originate from one sample sequenced in a study of cytomegalovirus exposure and HLA in healthy donors. Primers: 60 Vbeta forward and 13 Jbeta reverse. The data were produced by immunoSEQ multiplex PCR, yet TCRdb's version contains in-frame clones alone and is incomplete. The sample records some 130,000 clones, about 70% being singletons. Sequenced material: PBMCs. All receptors derive from a male donor in good health and CMV-seronegative.

Relative to its sample, this clone is medium-sized. At one of its ends the junction is not consistent with the germline gene, which may arise from a read error. This chain connects TRBV25-1 to TRBJ1-1; D possibly corresponds to TRBD1 (5 bases). Looked up from germline, CDR1 is MGHDK and CDR2 is SYGVNS. CDR3 length: 13 amino acids. CDR3 region: CASRQGYGIEAFF. CDR3 sequence (DNA): TGTGCTAGCAGGCAGGGATACGGTATAGAAGCTTTCTTT.

V gene TRBV29-1 combines with J gene TRBJ1-5; no clear D gene. Looked up from germline, CDR1 is SQVTM and CDR2 is ANQGSEA. The germline V and J ends were trimmed by 2 bases and 5 bases, with 34 bases remaining between them. The CDR3 covers 21 residues. CDR3 sequence reads: CSVESRFLGTLEPLRDQPQHF. The CDR3, as DNA: TGCAGCGTTGAATCCCGCTTTCTTGGTACCCTGGAACCTCTCCGGGATCAGCCCCAGCATTTT.

The chain recombines TRBV27 with TRBJ1-5; a weak D match, TRBD1 (5 bases). The CDR3 covers 14 residues. Germline assignment: CDR1 MNHEY and CDR2 SMNVEV (reference sequence). V was pared by 6 bases and J by 1 base, with 10 bases between. For the CDR3, the DNA is TGTGCCAGCAGCTCTGGGGCGAGCAATCAGCCCCAGCATTTT. Translated, it gives CASSSGASNQPQHF.

The table lists this clone with a few counts. This chain joins TRBV5-1 and TRBJ1-2, with D perhaps TRBD1 (6 bases). The germline V gene encodes CDR1 SGHRS and CDR2 YFSETQ. This CDR3 is built from 15 residues. Trimming cost V 0 bases and J 2 bases, with 11 bases left between them. CDR3 sequence: CASSLAGQQNYGYTF. The DNA for the CDR3 is TGCGCCAGCAGCTTGGCTGGACAGCAAAACTATGGCTACACCTTC.

Only a few counts were recorded for this clone. The chain combines TRBV4-3 with TRBJ1-2, with D unresolved. V gave up 5 bases and J gave up 5 bases, with 18 bases separating them. CDR3 length: 15 residues. The germline gives CDR1 LGHNA, CDR2 YSLEER. In DNA, the CDR3 is TGCGCCAGCAGCGAAACCGGGCTCCGGGGATATGGCTACACCTTC. This sequence encodes CASSETGLRGYGYTF.

This chain connects TRBV7-3 to TRBJ2-2; 8 bases are a match to TRBD1. From germline, CDR1 is SGHTA and CDR2 FQGTGA. The V gene end was trimmed by 5 bases and the J gene end by 3 bases; junction bases not matched to a gene: 5. The CDR3 runs to 15 residues. Here the CDR3 DNA reads TGTGCCAGCAGCCCGACGGGACAGGACACCGGGGAGCTGTTTTTT. The encoded protein is CASSPTGQDTGELFF.

This sequence joins TRBV27 and TRBJ2-2; TRBD1 matches 8 bases. V lost 5 bases, J lost 8 bases, and 4 bases stayed unmatched. Germline loops: CDR1 MNHEY, CDR2 SMNVEV (reference sequence). There are 13 residues in the CDR3. CDR3 residues: CASSPGDRGELFF. CDR3 in DNA: TGTGCCAGCAGTCCTGGGGACAGGGGGGAGCTGTTTTTT.

The V call is TRBV4-1, the J call TRBJ2-2; possible D gene TRBD1, 5 bases. The CDR3 is 18 residues long. Germline CDR1 and CDR2: MGHRA and YSYEKL. Trimming pared 8 bases from V and 0 bases from J, leaving 22 bases between. CDR3 in DNA: TGCGCCAGCGAGGCCTACAGGTTGGGTCCGGCGAACACCGGGGAGCTGTTTTTT. It translates to CASEAYRLGPANTGELFF.

This clone was recorded only once. The chain employs TRBV2 and TRBJ1-2; 8 nucleotides align to TRBD1. CDR1 is SNHLY and CDR2 is FYNNEI in the germline V gene. V lost 6 bases to trimming and J lost 4 bases; unmatched junction nucleotides: 4. The CDR3 has 13 amino acids. The CDR3 bases are TGTGCCAGCAGCCCCAGGGGGCTCTATGGCTACACCTTC. It yields the protein CASSPRGLYGYTF.

The rearrangement uses TRBV19 and TRBJ2-1, with TRBD2 matching over 7 bases. This CDR3 is built from 14 residues. CDR1 is LNHDA, CDR2 SQIVND, per germline (reference sequence). Losses at the gene ends were 3 bases for V and 8 bases for J; bases not matched to a gene: 7. The CDR3 nucleotides read TGTGCCAGTAGTATCTTGGCGGGAGCCGATGAGCAGTTCTTC. Amino acid sequence: CASSILAGADEQFF. The entire variable domain, with the rest obtained from reference TRBV19 and TRBJ2-1, is as follows: DGGITQSPKYLFRKEGQNVTLSCEQNLNHDAMYWYRQDPGQGLRLIYYSQIVNDFQKGDIAEGYSVSREKKESFPLTVTSAQKNPTAFYLCASSILAGADEQFFGPGTRLTVL.

V is TRBV10-2 and J is TRBJ2-7; 11 bases line up with TRBD2. This CDR3 spans 14 amino acids. J gave up 6 bases and V 5 bases, and 6 bases lay outside the gene matches. Per germline, CDR1 WSHSY and CDR2 SAAADI. The CDR3 DNA sequence: TGCGCCAGCAGTTCCCTAGCGGGAGGTACCGAGCAGTACTTC. This translates into CASSSLAGGTEQYF.

This clone was observed a few times. V and J are TRBV4-3 and TRBJ2-2; D not resolved. The CDR3 spans 14 residues. Trimming pared 4 bases from V and 7 bases from J, leaving 13 bases between. The V gene's germline CDR1 is LGHNA and CDR2 YSLEER. The CDR3 bases are TGCGCCAGCAGCCTTTACTCGAAGAACGGGGAGCTGTTTTTT. Protein sequence: CASSLYSKNGELFF.

V and J are TRBV28 and TRBJ1-2, with D perhaps matching TRBD1 (6 bases). Trimming stripped 2 bases from V and 7 bases from J, with 17 bases between. This CDR3 region has 15 residues. Germline V gives CDR1 MDHEN, CDR2 SYDVKM. CDR3 bases: TGTGCCAGCAGTTTAGGGCCCCCAGGGGTGCGTGGCTACACCTTC. It specifies CASSLGPPGVRGYTF.

The rearrangement uses TRBV19 and TRBJ2-1, with TRBD2 identical over 10 bases. This CDR3 is 13 amino acids long. Germline-derived CDR1 and CDR2 are LNHDA and SQIVND (reference sequence). Trimming at V came to 8 bases and at J to 10 bases, leaving 8 bases not matched to a gene. This chain's CDR3 is CASRAGGLREQFF. The CDR3 DNA is TGTGCCAGTCGAGCGGGGGGGTTACGGGAGCAGTTCTTC.

The chain employs TRBV6-6 and TRBJ1-1, with 9 bases aligning to TRBD1. After removal of 6 bases from V and 3 bases from J, the junction contained 5 bases not matched to a gene. CDR3 length: 14 residues. Looked up from germline, CDR1 is MNHNY and CDR2 is SVGAGI (reference sequence). The CDR3 loop reads CASSWTGDDTEAFF. The CDR3 bases are TGTGCCAGCAGCTGGACAGGGGATGACACTGAAGCTTTCTTT.

The V gene is TRBV11-1, the J gene TRBJ2-7; TRBD2 is a possible D gene (5 bases). Germline V gives CDR1 SGHAT, CDR2 FQDESV (reference sequence). V lost 2 bases to trimming and J lost 6 bases, with 17 bases between them. The CDR3 is 15 amino acids. As DNA, the CDR3 is TGTGCCAGCAGCTTAACGCAGAGGGCCTGGGGCGAGCAGTACTTC. It codes for CASSLTQRAWGEQYF.

The table lists this clone with a few counts. The rearrangement uses TRBV6-5 and TRBJ1-6, with a possible D match to TRBD1 (5 bases). CDR3 length: 14 residues. V dropped 7 bases and J dropped 6 bases, with 13 bases sitting between them. Germline-derived CDR1 and CDR2 are MNHEY and SVGAGI. The DNA of the CDR3 is TGTGCCAGCACCCTTGGGGGGGGTAATTCACCCCTCCACTTT. It yields the protein CASTLGGGNSPLHF.

The V call is TRBV7-2, the J call TRBJ2-3; 14 bases fit TRBD2. V shed 2 bases, J shed 4 bases, and the junction held 11 bases outside the gene matches. The CDR3 totals 19 residues. Germline CDR1 SGHTA, CDR2 FQGNSA. The chain's CDR3 is CASSLMGLAGEAFSDTQYF. The CDR3 nucleotides read TGTGCCAGCAGCTTAATGGGACTAGCGGGAGAAGCTTTTTCAGATACGCAGTATTTT.

The rearrangement links TRBV28 to TRBJ2-1, with a tentative D call TRBD2 (6 bases). There are 16 residues in the CDR3. Trimming took off 10 bases at V and 7 bases at J, with 26 bases between the two ends. Germline CDR1 reads MDHEN; CDR2 reads SYDVKM. The CDR3, as DNA: TGTGCCATCCATGCCTTTAGCGGCAGTGGCCTGAATGAGCAGTTCTTC. Its protein is CAIHAFSGSGLNEQFF.

The chain couples TRBV2 to TRBJ2-3, with D unclear. Germline V gives CDR1 SNHLY, CDR2 FYNNEI. The CDR3 has 15 residues. V was pared by 3 bases and J by 0 bases, with 10 bases between. The CDR3 protein is CASSDPGTSTDTQYF. The DNA of the CDR3 is TGTGCCAGCAGTGATCCGGGTACTAGCACAGATACGCAGTATTTT.

The chain joins TRBV6-5 to TRBJ2-7, with TRBD1 identical over 7 bases. J gave up 2 bases and V 5 bases, and 6 bases lay outside the gene matches. CDR3 size: 14 residues. Germline V gene lookup returns CDR1 MNHEY and CDR2 SVGAGI. The DNA for the CDR3 is TGTGCCAGCAGTGAATTCAGGGGGACCTACGAGCAGTACTTC. Amino acid sequence: CASSEFRGTYEQYF.

In its sample, this clone was seen a few times. For the CDR3, the DNA is TGCGCCAGCAGCAAAGGGGACAGGGGGGCAAGGAGAGAGACCCAGTACTTC. Translation gives CASSKGDRGARRETQYF. The chain employs TRBV5-1 and TRBJ2-5; 11 bases agree with TRBD1. The V gene's germline CDR1 is SGHRS and CDR2 YFSETQ. The CDR3 consists of 17 residues. Unmatched junction bases numbered 12, after V lost 4 bases and J lost 4 bases. The complete variable domain, with remaining parts taken from reference TRBV5-1 and TRBJ2-5, reads KAGVTQTPRYLIKTRGQQVTLSCSPISGHRSVSWYQQTPGQGLQFLFEYFSETQRNKGNFPGRFSGRQFSNSRSEMNVSTLELGDSALYLCASSKGDRGARRETQYFGPGTRLLVL.

The chain is built from TRBV19 and TRBJ1-3, with D maybe TRBD1 (6 bases). The V and J ends lost 6 bases and 3 bases respectively, with 9 bases between them. This CDR3 comprises 13 residues. Germline V CDR1 and CDR2: LNHDA, SQIVND (reference sequence). CDR3 sequence: CASRTDSGNTIYF. The CDR3 DNA is TGTGCCAGTAGGACGGACAGTGGAAACACCATATATTTT. Full variable domain (rest looked up from reference TRBV19 and TRBJ1-3): DGGITQSPKYLFRKEGQNVTLSCEQNLNHDAMYWYRQDPGQGLRLIYYSQIVNDFQKGDIAEGYSVSREKKESFPLTVTSAQKNPTAFYLCASRTDSGNTIYFGEGSWLTVV.

The rearrangement joins TRBV5-6 to TRBJ2-7; 8 positions match TRBD2. This CDR3 comprises 15 residues. The V and J ends lost 4 bases and 3 bases, in that order; junction bases with no gene match: 9. Germline V lookup: CDR1 SGHDT, CDR2 YYEEEE. The DNA for the CDR3 is TGTGCCAGCAGCCCGTTAGCGGGATCGGGCTACGAGCAGTACTTC. It yields the protein CASSPLAGSGYEQYF.

This rearrangement joins TRBV5-1 to TRBJ2-7; 7 bases fit TRBD1. Per the germline V gene, CDR1 is SGHRS and CDR2 is YFSETQ. V lost 0 bases to trimming and J lost 3 bases; unmatched junction nucleotides: 6. The CDR3 extends over 15 amino acids. The chain's CDR3 is CASSLAGTANYEQYF. CDR3 nucleotide sequence: TGCGCCAGCAGCTTGGCCGGGACAGCTAACTACGAGCAGTACTTC.

J is TRBJ2-5 and V is TRBV9; tentative D call: TRBD1 (6 bases). The DNA end lines up better with TRBJ2-7; the J call may be wrong. CDR1 SGDLS and CDR2 YYNGEE come from the germline V gene. This CDR3 has 15 residues. CDR3 nucleotide sequence: TGTGCCAGCAGCGAAACCGGGCAGGGGAACTACGAGCAGTACTTC. This sequence encodes CASSETGQGNYEQYF.

This clone was recorded once. The chain links TRBV28 to TRBJ2-7; 11 bases map to TRBD1. The V gene's germline CDR1 is MDHEN and CDR2 SYDVKM. J was trimmed by 4 bases and V by 5 bases; bases with no gene match: 4. The CDR3 extends over 14 amino acids. CDR3 sequence (DNA): TGTGCCAGCAGTCTCGGACAGGGGGCGTACGAGCAGTACTTC. Translating it yields CASSLGQGAYEQYF. Combining the CDR3 with reference TRBV28 and TRBJ2-7 gives the whole variable domain DVKVTQSSRYLVKRTGEKVFLECVQDMDHENMFWYRQDPGLGLRLIYFSYDVKMKEKGDIPEGYSVSREKKERFSLILESASTNQTSMYLCASSLGQGAYEQYFGPGTRLTVT.

The CDR3 sequence: CASSFSEFTEAFF. The CDR3, as DNA: TGTGCCAGCAGCTTCTCGGAGTTCACTGAAGCTTTCTTT. The chain uses TRBV5-6 and TRBJ1-1, with no clear D. The germline CDR1 and CDR2 sequences are SGHDT and YYEEEE. This CDR3 is 13 amino acids long. Trimming stripped 2 bases from V and 4 bases from J, with 9 bases between.

The chain has TRBV19 and TRBJ2-7; a weak D match, TRBD2 (5 bases). Germline-derived CDR1 and CDR2 are LNHDA and SQIVND (reference sequence). This CDR3 is 15 amino acids long. Trimming removed 1 base at V and 5 bases at J, with 15 bases between. For the CDR3, the DNA is TGTGCCAGTAGTATAGGAGGTGGGAGAACGAACGAGCAGTACTTC. This encodes CASSIGGGRTNEQYF. The whole variable domain, remainder taken from reference TRBV19 and TRBJ2-7, is DGGITQSPKYLFRKEGQNVTLSCEQNLNHDAMYWYRQDPGQGLRLIYYSQIVNDFQKGDIAEGYSVSREKKESFPLTVTSAQKNPTAFYLCASSIGGGRTNEQYFGPGTRLTVT.